A single sample is the source of the 26 T cell receptor beta chains below, sequenced in a study of beta chain features in type 1 diabetes. The isolated RNA, all of it, was reverse transcribed, so expressed TCRB transcripts were what got sequenced. Generated by immunoSEQ multiplex PCR, the TCRdb table keeps only in-frame clones and is missing some. The profile shows 850,000 to 900,000 clones, 17% of them singletons. Material for sequencing was naive CD4+ T cells from blood. Receptor source: a woman under 30 in good health.

This clone has a handful of counts. CDR3 region: CASSRGNDYEQYF. The CDR3 region has the DNA TGCGCCAGCAGCAGGGGTAATGACTACGAGCAGTACTTC. V gene TRBV5-1 combines with J gene TRBJ2-7; possibly TRBD1 for D (5 bases). Between the trimmed V and J ends, which lost 4 bases and 3 bases, there was a span of 11 bases. The CDR3 extends over 13 amino acids. Germline V gene data show CDR1 as SGHRS and CDR2 as YFSETQ.

This clone has more than one count but fewer than ten. The chain couples TRBV10-3 to TRBJ2-7; D gene unclear. Germline V gene data show CDR1 as ENHRY and CDR2 as SYGVKD. Deletions cut 0 bases from V and 4 bases from J, with 13 bases between. CDR3 length equals 15 residues. The CDR3 DNA is TGTGCCATCAGTGAGTCGAATGGCATCTTGTACGAGCAGTACTTC. This sequence encodes CAISESNGILYEQYF.

The rearrangement uses TRBV11-1 and TRBJ2-5, with D tentatively TRBD1 (6 bases). The CDR3 sequence is 13 residues long. The germline V gene has CDR1 SGHAT and CDR2 FQDESV (reference sequence). The germline V and J ends were trimmed by 3 bases and 2 bases, with 7 bases remaining between them. CDR3 in amino acids: CASSFGQQETQYF. The CDR3 coding sequence is TGTGCCAGCAGCTTCGGACAGCAAGAGACCCAGTACTTC.

This clone came up a few times. The chain couples TRBV28 to TRBJ2-7; D is ambiguous. V lost 5 bases and J lost 4, with 9 bases in between. Per germline, CDR1 MDHEN and CDR2 SYDVKM. The CDR3 has 12 amino acids. The CDR3 bases are TGTGCCAGCAGTCAGAAGGTTTACGAGCAGTACTTC. As protein: CASSQKVYEQYF.

This sequence joins TRBV5-1 and TRBJ2-1, with 11 bases lining up with TRBD2. CDR3 length: 16 residues. The J segment lost 9 bases and the V segment lost 0 bases, leaving 8 bases of the junction unmatched. Germline V CDR1 and CDR2: SGHRS, YFSETQ. The CDR3 nucleotides read TGCGCCAGCAGCTTGGAGCTAGCGGGAGGACCGCGTGAGCAGTTCTTC. It specifies CASSLELAGGPREQFF.

This clone was seen more than once but under ten times. The chain carries TRBV28 and TRBJ1-1; 7 nucleotides line up with TRBD1. The germline gives CDR1 MDHEN, CDR2 SYDVKM. CDR3 size: 16 residues. Trimming at V came to 2 bases and at J to 6 bases, leaving 12 bases not matched to a gene. CDR3 residues: CASSLSLTGLGPEAFF. The CDR3 DNA sequence: TGTGCCAGCAGTTTAAGCTTGACAGGGCTAGGGCCTGAAGCTTTCTTT.

This clone was counted between two and nine times. The genes are TRBV15 and TRBJ1-2; a weak D match, TRBD1 (5 bases). Trimming cost V 4 bases and J 4 bases, with 10 bases left between them. The CDR3 spans 13 residues. Germline lookup yields CDR1 LNHNV and CDR2 YYDKDF (reference sequence). The CDR3: CATSNAGLYGYTF. The CDR3 DNA follows: TGTGCCACCAGCAACGCGGGGCTCTATGGCTACACCTTC.

The chain recombines TRBV10-3 with TRBJ2-2; 7 nucleotides line up with TRBD1. This CDR3 has 15 residues. Germline assignment: CDR1 ENHRY and CDR2 SYGVKD. J lost 5 bases, V lost 6 bases, and 9 bases had no gene match. The CDR3: CAIRKTGSETGELFF. CDR3 DNA sequence: TGTGCCATCAGGAAGACAGGGTCGGAGACCGGGGAGCTGTTTTTT.

CDR3 DNA sequence: TGTGCCAGCAGCTTGGGGCCAGCGGGAGTTGAAGATACGCAGTATTTT. Amino acid sequence: CASSLGPAGVEDTQYF. V is TRBV5-6 and J is TRBJ2-3, with 8 bases matching TRBD2. This CDR3 comprises 16 residues. The trim removed 0 bases at V and 5 bases at J, leaving 8 bases unmatched. Germline loops: CDR1 SGHDT, CDR2 YYEEEE.

In this sample, this clone turned up a few times. The rearrangement links TRBV28 to TRBJ2-6; D not resolved. The CDR3 length is 12 residues. Trimming pared 5 bases from V and 2 bases from J, leaving 1 base between. Germline CDR1 is MDHEN and CDR2 is SYDVKM. For the CDR3, the DNA is TGTGCCAGCAGTACTGGGGCCAACGTCCTGACTTTC. This translates into CASSTGANVLTF.

This clone was observed many times. The chain couples TRBV14 to TRBJ2-1; TRBD1 or TRBD2 may be the D gene (5 bases each). The CDR3 consists of 11 residues. Germline V gene data show CDR1 as SGHDN and CDR2 as FVKESK. The V and J ends lost 4 bases and 12 bases respectively, with 10 bases between them. The CDR3 DNA is TGTGCCAGCAGCCTCCTCGGGGCGCAGTTCTTC. It is translated as CASSLLGAQFF.

This chain links TRBV2 with TRBJ2-7, with 13 positions matching TRBD2. The V segment lost 6 bases and the J segment 7 bases; nucleotides outside the gene matches: 12. CDR1 is SNHLY and CDR2 is FYNNEI in the germline V gene. The CDR3 consists of 16 residues. CDR3 protein: CASSPRGTSGNGEQYF. DNA of the CDR3: TGTGCCAGCAGCCCCCGGGGGACTAGCGGGAATGGTGAGCAGTACTTC.

This clone turned up a few times. The chain couples TRBV21-1 to TRBJ2-3; the table names TRBD2, a call not compared with the DNA. TRBV21-1 is an annotated pseudogene. This CDR3 has 16 amino acids. CDR3 sequence reads: CASHRPGARHTDTQYF. The CDR3 region has the DNA TGTGCCAGCCACCGACCGGGAGCGAGACACACAGATACGCAGTATTTT.

V and J are TRBV5-4 and TRBJ2-5, with D possibly matching TRBD2 (6 bases). This CDR3 contains 17 residues. Trimming removed 0 bases at V and 2 bases at J, with 17 bases between. Germline lookup yields CDR1 SGHNT and CDR2 YYREEE (reference sequence). Written as DNA, the CDR3 is TGTGCCAGCAGCTTGGGGAGGGGTGGGACGTGGCAAGAGACCCAGTACTTC. It translates to CASSLGRGGTWQETQYF. The variable domain in full, completed from reference TRBV5-4 and TRBJ2-5, reads ETGVTQSPTHLIKTRGQQVTLRCSSQSGHNTVSWYQQALGQGPQFIFQYYREEENGRGNFPPRFSGLQFPNYSSELNVNALELDDSALYLCASSLGRGGTWQETQYFGPGTRLLVL.

The gene calls are TRBV19 and TRBJ1-2, with D hard to call. CDR1 LNHDA and CDR2 SQIVND come from the germline V gene (reference sequence). The CDR3 length is 12 residues. V lost 5 bases and J lost 4, with 8 bases in between. CDR3: CASSPSRYGYTF. CDR3 nucleotides: TGTGCCAGTAGTCCCAGCCGCTATGGCTACACCTTC.

This clone was seen a handful of times. The chain recombines TRBV5-1 with TRBJ2-5; possible D gene TRBD1, 5 bases. CDR1 is SGHRS and CDR2 is YFSETQ in the germline V gene. The CDR3 totals 14 residues. V was pared by 0 bases and J by 2 bases, with 8 bases between. This CDR3 is CASSLATEQETQYF. The CDR3 DNA reads as TGCGCCAGCAGCTTGGCGACAGAACAAGAGACCCAGTACTTC. Filled out from reference TRBV5-1 and TRBJ2-5, the complete variable domain reads KAGVTQTPRYLIKTRGQQVTLSCSPISGHRSVSWYQQTPGQGLQFLFEYFSETQRNKGNFPGRFSGRQFSNSRSEMNVSTLELGDSALYLCASSLATEQETQYFGPGTRLLVL.

The J gene is TRBJ2-2, the V gene TRBV7-2, with unresolved D. V lost 1 base, J lost 7 bases, and 7 bases lay in between. The CDR3 extends over 13 amino acids. Germline CDR1 reads SGHTA; CDR2 reads FQGNSA. The CDR3 DNA sequence: TGTGCCAGCAGCTTAGAGGTTTTCGGGGAGCTGTTTTTT. Translation gives CASSLEVFGELFF.

The chain is built from TRBV18 and TRBJ2-5, with D tentatively TRBD1 (6 bases). This CDR3 is built from 16 residues. Per germline, CDR1 KGHSH and CDR2 LQKENI. The V gene lost 0 bases and the J gene lost 5 bases, with 16 bases spanning the gap. The DNA of the CDR3 is TGTGCCAGCTCACCACCGTTGACAGGTAGTACGGAGACCCAGTACTTC. It yields the protein CASSPPLTGSTETQYF.

In this sample, this clone turned up a few times. The chain carries TRBV2 and TRBJ2-7; weak D call: TRBD1 (6 bases). The CDR3 extends over 15 amino acids. V lost 1 base and J lost 1, with 11 bases in between. Germline CDR1 is SNHLY and CDR2 is FYNNEI. The CDR3 sequence: CASSEDRTVSYEQYF. CDR3 DNA: TGTGCCAGCAGTGAAGATAGGACAGTTTCCTACGAGCAGTACTTC.

V usage is TRBV7-2 and J usage is TRBJ2-3; 9 bases match TRBD2. Germline CDR1 SGHTA, CDR2 FQGNSA. This CDR3 contains 16 residues. V was pared by 3 bases and J by 2 bases, with 6 bases of the junction left unmatched. The CDR3 nucleotides read TGTGCCAGCAGCTTTGCGGGAGGGCCCTCCACAGATACGCAGTATTTT. Protein: CASSFAGGPSTDTQYF.

V is TRBV6-1 and J is TRBJ2-1; D gene uncertain. Trimming left V 6 bases short and J 11 bases short, with 11 bases between. Germline-derived CDR1 and CDR2 are MNHNS and SASEGT. This CDR3 is 11 amino acids long. The CDR3 is CASRGGDKQFF. The CDR3 bases are TGTGCCAGCAGGGGTGGGGATAAGCAGTTCTTC.

This clone was seen a few times. CDR3 residues: CASSYSGTLFVYEQYF. The CDR3 nucleotides are TGTGCCAGCAGTTATAGCGGGACCCTGTTTGTCTACGAGCAGTACTTC. The chain couples TRBV6-6 to TRBJ2-7; 8 positions match TRBD2. CDR1 and CDR2 from the germline V gene are MNHNY and SVGAGI (reference sequence). Trimming took 3 bases from V and 3 from J; bases not matched to a gene: 10. The CDR3 is 16 amino acids.

V usage is TRBV9 and J usage is TRBJ2-1; 10 nucleotides match TRBD1. The CDR3 has 16 amino acids. CDR1 and CDR2 from the germline V gene are SGDLS and YYNGEE. Trimming at V came to 4 bases and at J to 3 bases, leaving 7 bases not matched to a gene. CDR3 nucleotides: TGTGCCAGCAGCCCGAGGGGACAGGGGTTCTACAATGAGCAGTTCTTC. Its translation is CASSPRGQGFYNEQFF.

This clone was detected only once. The chain has TRBV28 and TRBJ2-7, with 11 bases lining up with TRBD2. V trimming: 5 bases; J trimming: 3 bases; junction bases outside the gene matches: 9. Germline V gene sequence: CDR1 MDHEN, CDR2 SYDVKM. The CDR3 extends over 16 amino acids. The DNA for the CDR3 is TGTGCCAGCAGTACCCCGGGGACTAGCGGATTCTACGAGCAGTACTTC. It codes for CASSTPGTSGFYEQYF. Supplemented by reference TRBV28 and TRBJ2-7, the full variable domain reads DVKVTQSSRYLVKRTGEKVFLECVQDMDHENMFWYRQDPGLGLRLIYFSYDVKMKEKGDIPEGYSVSREKKERFSLILESASTNQTSMYLCASSTPGTSGFYEQYFGPGTRLTVT.

As to this clone: The same CDR3 also results from other DNA sequences found in this sample. The CDR3 DNA reads as TGTGCCAGCAGTTACTCGCGGACTAGCGGCCAAGAGACCCAGTACTTC. Protein sequence: CASSYSRTSGQETQYF. The chain has TRBV6-5 and TRBJ2-5, with TRBD2 identical over 10 bases. Germline CDR1 and CDR2: MNHEY and SVGAGI. The length of the CDR3 is 16 residues. The junction had 2 bases not matched to a gene; V was cut back by 0 bases and J by 1 base.

The chain couples TRBV29-1 to TRBJ2-4; 12 bases line up with TRBD2. Germline V CDR1 and CDR2: SQVTM, ANQGSEA. This CDR3 region has 16 residues. The junction had 13 bases not matched to a gene; V was cut back by 6 bases and J by 7 bases. CDR3 in DNA: TGCAGCGTCTCTCGACTAGCGGGAGTCCGAGGCAACATTCAGTACTTC. Protein product: CSVSRLAGVRGNIQYF.